This record concerns one TCR beta chain sequence. Original handling: Nucleated cell number was recorded as an estimate derived from reference gene primer amplification. TCRdb keeps only in-frame clones here, not all; method: immunoSEQ multiplex PCR. From that table come the V and J calls and clone size; the DNA was used to work out D and trimming. Of tens of thousands of clones in the sample, over 75% were seen once. Losses at the gene ends were 6 bases for V and 9 bases for J; bases not matched to a gene: 15. The CDR3 totals 16 residues. The germline gives CDR1 SGHNT, CDR2 YYREEE (reference sequence). The entry originates in a study of blood T cell repertoires in COVID-19. In the study overall: COVID-19 samples collected from the United States, Italy and Spain covered acute and convalescent phases.

V gene TRBV5-4 combines with J gene TRBJ2-1, with 10 bases identical to TRBD1. This TCR was recovered from a woman of 80 years or more with acute or convalescent COVID-19. The sequenced sample was peripheral blood. The CDR3 sequence: CASNPGGTGVISEQFF. The DNA of the CDR3 is TGTGCCAGCAACCCAGGAGGGACAGGGGTCATCAGTGAGCAGTTCTTC.